The clone carrying this TCR beta chain was observed a single time. Its antigen remains unknown. Because the CDR3 is missing its conserved closing phenylalanine or tryptophan, this is likely a read error. This entry belongs to a study of tumor-infiltrating lymphocytes in primary liver carcinoma. The study, taken as a whole, reports: When set against blood, tumors had a significantly higher top-250-clone fraction (p = 0.039). Lower overlap was observed for tumor-adjacent and tumor-blood pairs relative to tumor region pairs.

Germline CDR1 SGHAT, CDR2 FQNNGV. The CDR3 length is 15 residues. TCR beta cDNA was reverse-transcribed from about 550 ng of total RNA. The reaction used a constant-region primer and ProtoScript II reverse transcriptase. What produced the TCR beta libraries was three nested multiplex PCR rounds using slightly modified ARM-PCR. Forward primers for TRBV1-TRBV30 and a C-beta reverse primer served the first two PCR rounds, at roughly 10 cycles each. TCRdb used MiXCR to reprocess the multiplex PCR reads, holding one entry per CDR3 protein. The sample gives 80,000 or so distinct CDR3 sequences, roughly 72% of which show up once; about 28% is in the top ten. Co-extracted RNA and DNA came from roughly 20-30 mg of unsorted bulk tissue.

The receptor's source is a middle-aged man with primary liver carcinoma and hepatitis B virus infection. Material: tumor-adjacent normal liver tissue. The chain couples TRBV11-2 to TRBJ1-5; 9 positions match TRBD1. This chain's CDR3 is CDSSPDRGNNQPQHY. In DNA, the CDR3 is TGTGACAGCAGCCCGGACAGGGGTAACAATCAGCCCCAGCATTAT.